This entry features one T cell receptor beta chain sequence. Antigen: not known. Each TCR library used 500 ng of total RNA and a linear amplification protocol. TCRdb re-called the reads with MiXCR, one entry per CDR3 protein. Here the sample spans 150,000 to 200,000 distinct CDR3 sequences, 65% to 75% being singletons. This specimen comes from a study of healthy donors' naive CD4 and CD8 T cells. Study-wide results and limits: Most V and J genes were reportedly biased between naive CD4+ and CD8+ cells. Chains were not paired, since alpha and beta were sequenced in bulk.

The CDR3 consists of 11 residues. CDR1 SQVTM and CDR2 ANQGSEA come from the germline V gene. V gave up 4 bases and J gave up 4 bases, with 5 bases separating them. Sequencing was carried out using naive CD4+ and CD8+ T cells sorted from blood, pooled from several donors. This chain connects TRBV29-1 to TRBJ2-1; D ambiguous. This TCR derives from a pool of human donors in good health; the sample pools cells from several healthy donors. The CDR3 coding sequence is TGCAGCGTTGCCGGTTACAATGAGCAGTTCTTC. This encodes CSVAGYNEQFF.